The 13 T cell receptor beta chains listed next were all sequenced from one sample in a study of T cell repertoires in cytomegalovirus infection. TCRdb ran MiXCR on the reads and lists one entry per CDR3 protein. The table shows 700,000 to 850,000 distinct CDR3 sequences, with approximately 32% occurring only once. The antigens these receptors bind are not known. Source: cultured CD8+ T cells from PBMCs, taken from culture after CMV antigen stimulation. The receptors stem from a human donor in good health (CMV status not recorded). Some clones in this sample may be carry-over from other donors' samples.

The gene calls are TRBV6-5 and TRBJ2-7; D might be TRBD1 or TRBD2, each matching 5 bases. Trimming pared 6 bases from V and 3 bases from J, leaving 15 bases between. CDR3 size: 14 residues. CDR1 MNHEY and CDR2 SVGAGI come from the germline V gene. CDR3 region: CASSPGRSFYEQYV. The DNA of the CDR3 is TGTGCCAGCAGCCCGGGACGGAGTTTCTACGAGCAGTACGTC.

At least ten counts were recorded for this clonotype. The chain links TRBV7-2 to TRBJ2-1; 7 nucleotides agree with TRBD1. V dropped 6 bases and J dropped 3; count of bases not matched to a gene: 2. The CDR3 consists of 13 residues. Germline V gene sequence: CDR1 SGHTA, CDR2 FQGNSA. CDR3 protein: CASRDRLYNEQFF. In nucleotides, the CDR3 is TGTGCCAGCAGGGACAGGCTCTACAATGAGCAGTTCTTC.

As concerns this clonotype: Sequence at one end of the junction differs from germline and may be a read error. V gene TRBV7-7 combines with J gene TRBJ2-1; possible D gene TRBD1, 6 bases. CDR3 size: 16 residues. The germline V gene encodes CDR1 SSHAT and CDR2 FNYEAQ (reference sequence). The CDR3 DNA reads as TGTGCTAGCAGCTTTAACAGGGAAACCCCTTACAATGATCAGTTCTTC. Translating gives CASSFNRETPYNDQFF.

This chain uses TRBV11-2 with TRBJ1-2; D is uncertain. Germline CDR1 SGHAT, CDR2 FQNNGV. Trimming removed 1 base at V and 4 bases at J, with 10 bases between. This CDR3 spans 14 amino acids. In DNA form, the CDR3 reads TGTGCCAGCAGCTTAGCGCAGGTTTCCTATGGCTACACCTTC. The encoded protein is CASSLAQVSYGYTF.

The CDR3 DNA reads TGCGCCAGCAGCCAGCATGATGAGCAGTTCTTC. It translates to CASSQHDEQFF. The chain combines TRBV4-1 with TRBJ2-1; D gene unclear. The CDR3 has 11 amino acids. With 3 bases removed from V and 8 bases from J, the gap between germline ends came to 5 bases. Germline V gene sequence: CDR1 MGHRA, CDR2 YSYEKL.

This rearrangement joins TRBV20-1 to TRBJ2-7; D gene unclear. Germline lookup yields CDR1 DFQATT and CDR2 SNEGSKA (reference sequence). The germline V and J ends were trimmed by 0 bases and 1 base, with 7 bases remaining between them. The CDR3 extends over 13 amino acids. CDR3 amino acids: CSARDTRSYEQYV. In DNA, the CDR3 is TGCAGTGCTAGAGATACTCGATCCTACGAGCAGTACGTC.

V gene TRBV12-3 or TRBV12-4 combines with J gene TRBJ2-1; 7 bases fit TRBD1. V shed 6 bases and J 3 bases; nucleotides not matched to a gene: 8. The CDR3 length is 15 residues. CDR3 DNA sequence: TGTGCCAGCAGAGCCCTAGGGGGCATCTACAATGAGCAGTTCTTC. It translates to CASRALGGIYNEQFF.

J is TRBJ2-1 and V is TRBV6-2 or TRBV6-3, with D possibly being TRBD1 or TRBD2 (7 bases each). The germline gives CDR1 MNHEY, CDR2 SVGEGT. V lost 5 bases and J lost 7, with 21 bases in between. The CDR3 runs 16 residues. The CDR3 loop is CASSPQGGPRFNEQFF. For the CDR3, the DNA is TGTGCCAGCAGTCCCCAGGGGGGGCCTCGGTTTAATGAGCAGTTCTTC.

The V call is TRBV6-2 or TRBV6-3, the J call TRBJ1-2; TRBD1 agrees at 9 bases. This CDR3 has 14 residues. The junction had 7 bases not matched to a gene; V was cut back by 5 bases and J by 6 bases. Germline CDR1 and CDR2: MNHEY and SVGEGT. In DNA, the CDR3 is TGTGCCAGCAGTCCCACCGGGACAGGGAATGGCTACACCTTC. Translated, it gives CASSPTGTGNGYTF.

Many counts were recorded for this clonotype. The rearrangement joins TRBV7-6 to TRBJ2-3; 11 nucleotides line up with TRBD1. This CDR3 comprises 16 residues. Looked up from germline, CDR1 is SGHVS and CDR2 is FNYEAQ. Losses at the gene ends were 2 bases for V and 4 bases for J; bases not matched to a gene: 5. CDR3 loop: CASSLQDRGRSDTQYF. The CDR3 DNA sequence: TGTGCCAGCAGCTTACAGGACAGGGGGCGTTCAGATACGCAGTATTTT.

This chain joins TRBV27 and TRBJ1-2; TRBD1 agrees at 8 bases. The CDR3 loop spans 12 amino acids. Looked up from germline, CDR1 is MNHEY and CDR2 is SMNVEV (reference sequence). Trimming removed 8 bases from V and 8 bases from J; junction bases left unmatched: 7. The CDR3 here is CASQGQGLGYTF. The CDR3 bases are TGTGCCAGCCAAGGACAGGGACTAGGCTACACCTTC.

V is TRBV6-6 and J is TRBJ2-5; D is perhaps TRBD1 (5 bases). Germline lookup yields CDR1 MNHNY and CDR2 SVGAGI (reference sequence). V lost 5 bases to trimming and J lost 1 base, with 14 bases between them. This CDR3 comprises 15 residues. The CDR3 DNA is TGTGCCAGCAGTGCGTTTAGGGGATCCCAAGAGACCCAGTACTTC. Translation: CASSAFRGSQETQYF.

The CDR3 nucleotides read TGTGCCAGTAGTATAGAGGGGACAGCTAGCACAGATACGCAGTATTTT. Its protein product is CASSIEGTASTDTQYF. This sequence joins TRBV19 and TRBJ2-3; 7 bases match TRBD1. CDR1 and CDR2 (germline): LNHDA, SQIVND (reference sequence). The V gene end was trimmed by 0 bases and the J gene end by 0 bases; junction bases not matched to a gene: 3. The CDR3 extends over 16 amino acids.